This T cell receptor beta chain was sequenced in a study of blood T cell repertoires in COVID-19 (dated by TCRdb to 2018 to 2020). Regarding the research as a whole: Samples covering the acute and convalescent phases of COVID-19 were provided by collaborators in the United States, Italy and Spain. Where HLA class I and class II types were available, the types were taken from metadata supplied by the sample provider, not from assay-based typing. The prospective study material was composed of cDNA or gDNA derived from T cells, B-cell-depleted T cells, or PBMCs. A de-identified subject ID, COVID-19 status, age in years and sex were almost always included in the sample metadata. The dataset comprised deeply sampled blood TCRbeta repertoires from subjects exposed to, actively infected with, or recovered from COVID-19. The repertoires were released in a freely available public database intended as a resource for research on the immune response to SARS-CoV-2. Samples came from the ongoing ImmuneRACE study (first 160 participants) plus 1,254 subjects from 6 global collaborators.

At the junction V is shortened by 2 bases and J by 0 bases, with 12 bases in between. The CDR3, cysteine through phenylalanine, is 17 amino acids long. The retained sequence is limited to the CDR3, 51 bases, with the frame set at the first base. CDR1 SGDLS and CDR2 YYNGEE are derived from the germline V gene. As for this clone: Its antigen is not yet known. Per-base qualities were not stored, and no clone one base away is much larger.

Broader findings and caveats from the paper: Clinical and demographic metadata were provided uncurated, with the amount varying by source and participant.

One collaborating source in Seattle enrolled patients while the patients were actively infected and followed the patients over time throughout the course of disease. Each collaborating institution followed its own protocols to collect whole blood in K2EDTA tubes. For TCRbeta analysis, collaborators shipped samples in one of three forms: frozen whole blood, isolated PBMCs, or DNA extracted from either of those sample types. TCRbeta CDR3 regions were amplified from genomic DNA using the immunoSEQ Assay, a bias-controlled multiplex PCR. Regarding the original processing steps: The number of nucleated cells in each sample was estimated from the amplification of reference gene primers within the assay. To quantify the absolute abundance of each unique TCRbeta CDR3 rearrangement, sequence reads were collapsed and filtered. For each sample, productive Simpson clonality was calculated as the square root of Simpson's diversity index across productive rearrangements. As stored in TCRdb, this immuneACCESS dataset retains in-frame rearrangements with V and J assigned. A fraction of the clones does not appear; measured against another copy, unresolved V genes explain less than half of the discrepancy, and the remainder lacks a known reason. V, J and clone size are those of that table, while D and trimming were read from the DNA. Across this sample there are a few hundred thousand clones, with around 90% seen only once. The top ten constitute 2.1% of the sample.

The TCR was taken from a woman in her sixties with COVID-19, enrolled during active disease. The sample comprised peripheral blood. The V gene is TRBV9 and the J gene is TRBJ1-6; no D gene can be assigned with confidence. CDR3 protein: CASSVSPTSSYNSPLHF. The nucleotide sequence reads TGTGCCAGCAGCGTGAGTCCAACGAGCTCCTATAATTCACCCCTCCACTTT.